The 15 T cell receptor beta chains in this list originate from one sample, sequenced in a study of blood T cell repertoires in COVID-19. Profiled with immunoSEQ multiplex PCR; TCRdb holds only in-frame clones, not every one. The repertoire holds approximately 350,000 clones, with roughly nine tenths as singletons. The sequenced sample was PBMCs or T cells enriched from blood (not recorded which). The origin of the receptors is a man younger than 35 who had recovered from COVID-19.

The rearrangement links TRBV4-1 to TRBJ2-1, with TRBD2 matching 9 bases. CDR1 and CDR2 (germline): MGHRA, YSYEKL. V gave up 0 bases and J gave up 0 bases; unmatched junction bases: 6. This CDR3 has 18 amino acids. The CDR3: CASSQERTSALSYNEQFF. In nucleotides, the CDR3 is TGCGCCAGCAGCCAAGAGAGGACTAGCGCTCTCTCCTACAATGAGCAGTTCTTC.

This chain links TRBV28 with TRBJ1-2; possible D gene TRBD1, 6 bases. Between the trimmed V and J ends, which lost 4 bases and 4 bases, there was a span of 10 bases. Germline V CDR1 and CDR2: MDHEN, SYDVKM. This CDR3 is built from 13 residues. The CDR3 DNA is TGTGCCAGCAGTTGGGGGCAGGGCTATGGCTACACCTTC. Translation gives CASSWGQGYGYTF.

The rearrangement links TRBV27 to TRBJ1-1; D is uncertain. The CDR3 is 14 amino acids. Germline V gives CDR1 MNHEY, CDR2 SMNVEV (reference sequence). V was pared by 3 bases and J by 1 base, with 9 bases between. The CDR3 is CASSLTRGNTEAFF. The CDR3 DNA reads as TGTGCCAGCAGTTTGACACGGGGGAACACTGAAGCTTTCTTT.

The CDR3 protein is CATQPGQGYEQYF. DNA of the CDR3: TGTGCCACCCAGCCGGGACAGGGTTACGAGCAGTACTTC. The chain links TRBV2 to TRBJ2-7, with TRBD1 matching over 9 bases. The CDR3 is made up of 13 amino acids. Germline V lookup: CDR1 SNHLY, CDR2 FYNNEI. The V and J ends lost 10 bases and 4 bases, in that order; junction bases with no gene match: 8.

This chain connects TRBV7-2 to TRBJ1-3, with 7 bases fitting TRBD1. The CDR3 has 16 residues. Germline-derived CDR1 and CDR2 are SGHTA and FQGNSA. V lost 3 bases to trimming and J lost 6 bases; unmatched junction nucleotides: 11. DNA of the CDR3: TGTGCCAGCAGCTTGGGGGGACAGTTATACTTAAACACCATATATTTT. Translated, it gives CASSLGGQLYLNTIYF.

The J gene is TRBJ2-3, the V gene TRBV4-3; no definite D call. The V gene lost 0 bases and the J gene lost 4 bases, with 5 bases spanning the gap. The CDR3 totals 13 residues. Germline CDR1 and CDR2: LGHNA and YSLEER. The CDR3 is CASSQDVADTQYF. The CDR3 coding sequence is TGCGCCAGCAGCCAAGATGTAGCAGATACGCAGTATTTT.

J is TRBJ2-2 and V is TRBV28; D remains unclear. This CDR3 region has 16 residues. CDR1 and CDR2 (germline): MDHEN, SYDVKM. Trimming took 6 bases from V and 1 from J, leaving 15 bases between them. CDR3 residues: CASSRSLSGNTGELFF. The CDR3 DNA reads as TGTGCCAGCAGCCGCAGTTTGTCGGGGAACACCGGGGAGCTGTTTTTT.

The V and J genes are TRBV28 and TRBJ2-6; D is unresolved. CDR3 length equals 13 residues. The germline gives CDR1 MDHEN, CDR2 SYDVKM. Trimming cost V 5 bases and J 2 bases, with 4 bases left between them. CDR3 protein: CASSTAGANVLTF. The DNA for the CDR3 is TGTGCCAGCAGTACGGCTGGGGCCAACGTCCTGACTTTC. Looking up the rest from reference TRBV28 and TRBJ2-6 gives the full variable domain: DVKVTQSSRYLVKRTGEKVFLECVQDMDHENMFWYRQDPGLGLRLIYFSYDVKMKEKGDIPEGYSVSREKKERFSLILESASTNQTSMYLCASSTAGANVLTFGAGSRLTVL.

V and J are TRBV6-5 and TRBJ1-1, with a tentative D call TRBD1 (6 bases). The CDR3 is 15 amino acids. CDR1 is MNHEY, CDR2 SVGAGI, per germline. V lost 6 bases and J 0 bases, leaving 14 bases between the germline ends. The CDR3 spells CASSHTGTMNTEAFF. The CDR3 bases are TGTGCCAGCAGCCACACAGGGACTATGAACACTGAAGCTTTCTTT.

This sequence joins TRBV30 and TRBJ2-7; D possibly corresponds to TRBD2 (7 bases). This CDR3 has 13 amino acids. V shed 2 bases and J shed 6 bases, with 14 bases lying between them. Germline V lookup: CDR1 GTSNPN, CDR2 SVGIG (reference sequence). The CDR3 sequence: CAWSRRGGREQYF. The CDR3 bases are TGTGCCTGGAGTAGGAGGGGGGGACGCGAGCAGTACTTC.

This chain connects TRBV19 to TRBJ2-5; 12 bases agree with TRBD2. V was clipped by 4 bases and J by 5 bases; unmatched bases: 11. Germline CDR1 reads LNHDA; CDR2 reads SQIVND (reference sequence). The CDR3 sequence is 17 residues long. The CDR3 region is CASSTSGRAAGLETQYF. The CDR3 DNA sequence: TGTGCCAGTAGTACTAGCGGGAGGGCCGCAGGACTGGAGACCCAGTACTTC. Together with reference TRBV19 and TRBJ2-5, the CDR3 gives the full variable domain: DGGITQSPKYLFRKEGQNVTLSCEQNLNHDAMYWYRQDPGQGLRLIYYSQIVNDFQKGDIAEGYSVSREKKESFPLTVTSAQKNPTAFYLCASSTSGRAAGLETQYFGPGTRLLVL.

The chain uses TRBV5-6 and TRBJ2-5, with no clear D. This CDR3 contains 14 residues. V was trimmed by 1 base and J by 1 base, leaving 8 bases between them. Per germline, CDR1 SGHDT and CDR2 YYEEEE. The CDR3, as DNA: TGTGCCAGCAGCTTGAACCTACCCCAAGAGACCCAGTACTTC. This encodes CASSLNLPQETQYF. The entire variable domain, with the rest obtained from reference TRBV5-6 and TRBJ2-5, is as follows: DAGVTQSPTHLIKTRGQQVTLRCSPKSGHDTVSWYQQALGQGPQFIFQYYEEEERQRGNFPDRFSGHQFPNYSSELNVNALLLGDSALYLCASSLNLPQETQYFGPGTRLLVL.

The genes are TRBV13 and TRBJ2-7; 9 bases align to TRBD1. The germline V gene has CDR1 PRHDT and CDR2 FYEKMQ (reference sequence). The CDR3 runs to 14 residues. J lost 0 bases, V lost 5 bases, and 2 bases had no gene match. The CDR3 bases are TGTGCCAGCAGCCGACAGGGGGGCTCCTACGAGCAGTACTTC. It yields the protein CASSRQGGSYEQYF.

The rearrangement uses TRBV4-3 and TRBJ1-2; D perhaps matches TRBD1 (5 bases). V lost 0 bases and J 4 bases, leaving 15 bases between the germline ends. Germline V CDR1 and CDR2: LGHNA, YSLEER. There are 16 residues in the CDR3. The CDR3 spells CASSQDRGGRGYGYTF. In DNA form, the CDR3 reads TGCGCCAGCAGCCAAGATAGGGGAGGGAGGGGCTATGGCTACACCTTC.

This chain links TRBV3-1 (or the pseudogene TRBV3-2) with TRBJ1-3, with D hard to call. This CDR3 comprises 14 residues. Trimming took 5 bases from V and 0 from J, leaving 8 bases between them. Germline CDR1 and CDR2: LGHDT and YNNKEL (reference sequence). The CDR3 sequence: CASSLRSSGNTIYF. CDR3 nucleotide sequence: TGTGCCAGCAGCTTAAGGAGCTCTGGAAACACCATATATTTT.